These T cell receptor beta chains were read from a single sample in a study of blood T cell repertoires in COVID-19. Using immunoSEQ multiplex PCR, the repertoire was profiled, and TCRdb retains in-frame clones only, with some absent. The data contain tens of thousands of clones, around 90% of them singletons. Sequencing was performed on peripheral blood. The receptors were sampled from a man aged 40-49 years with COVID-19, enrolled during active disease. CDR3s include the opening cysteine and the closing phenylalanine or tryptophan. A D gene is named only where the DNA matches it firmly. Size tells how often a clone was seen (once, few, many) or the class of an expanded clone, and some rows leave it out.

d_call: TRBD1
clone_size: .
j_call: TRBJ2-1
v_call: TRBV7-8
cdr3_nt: TGTGCCAGCAGCTTAGGGGGACAGGGTTTGTTCTTC
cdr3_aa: CASSLGGQGLFF

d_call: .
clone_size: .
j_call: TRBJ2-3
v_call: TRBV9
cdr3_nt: TGTGCCAGCAGCGTAGGGACTGGGACTAGCACAGATACGCAGTATTTT
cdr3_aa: CASSVGTGTSTDTQYF

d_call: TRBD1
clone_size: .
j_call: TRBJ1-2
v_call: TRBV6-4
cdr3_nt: TGTGCCAGCAGTCCGACAGGGGGGAACTATGGCTACACCTTC
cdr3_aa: CASSPTGGNYGYTF

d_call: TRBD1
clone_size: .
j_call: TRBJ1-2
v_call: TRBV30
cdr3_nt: TGTGCCTGGAGTAAAGGACAGGGGGGTGGCTACACCTTC
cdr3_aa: CAWSKGQGGGYTF

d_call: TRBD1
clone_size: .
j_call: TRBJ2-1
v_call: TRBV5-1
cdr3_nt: TGCGCCAGCAGCCCTACCGGGACAGGGCCTTCCTTAAGCTCCTACAATGAGCAGTTCTTC
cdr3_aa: CASSPTGTGPSLSSYNEQFF

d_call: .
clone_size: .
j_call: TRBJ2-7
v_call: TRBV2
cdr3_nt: TGTGCCAGCAGTCTTTCGGGAGCCTACGAGCAGTACTTC
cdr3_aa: CASSLSGAYEQYF

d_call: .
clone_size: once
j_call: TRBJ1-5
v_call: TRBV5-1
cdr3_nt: TGCGCCAGCAGCTTGGGGTCAGGAGGGAGCAATCAGCCCCAGCATTTT
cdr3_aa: CASSLGSGGSNQPQHF

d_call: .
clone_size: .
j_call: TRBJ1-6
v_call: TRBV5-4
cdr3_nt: TGTGCCAGCAGCTTGAGGGGGATTAATTCACCCCTCCACTTT
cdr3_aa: CASSLRGINSPLHF

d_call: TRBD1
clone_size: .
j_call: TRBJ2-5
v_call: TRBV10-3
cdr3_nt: TGTGCCATCAGTGAATCCGGGACAGGGAGAGAAGAGACCCAGTACTTC
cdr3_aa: CAISESGTGREETQYF

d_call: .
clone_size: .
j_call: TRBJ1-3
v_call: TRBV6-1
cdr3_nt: TGTGCCAGCAGTGAAGCGCCACAGTCCTCTGGAAACACCATATATTTT
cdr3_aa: CASSEAPQSSGNTIYF

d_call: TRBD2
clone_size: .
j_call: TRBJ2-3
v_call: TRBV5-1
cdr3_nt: TGCGCCAGCAGCTTGGACGAGCGGGGACCCACAGATACGCAGTATTTT
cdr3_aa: CASSLDERGPTDTQYF

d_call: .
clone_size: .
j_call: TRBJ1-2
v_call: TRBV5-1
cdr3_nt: TGCGCCAGCAGCTTGGACGACGGGGGCTATGGCTACACCTTC
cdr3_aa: CASSLDDGGYGYTF

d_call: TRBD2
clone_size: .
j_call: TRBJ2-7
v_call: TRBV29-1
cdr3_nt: TGCAGCGTTGAAGGGACGGGAGGCGTCGCCTACGAGCAGTACTTC
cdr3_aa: CSVEGTGGVAYEQYF

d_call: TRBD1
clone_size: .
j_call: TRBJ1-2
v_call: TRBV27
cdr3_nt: TGTGCCAGCAGATCCAAAGACAGGGACTATGGCTACACCTTC
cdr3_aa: CASRSKDRDYGYTF

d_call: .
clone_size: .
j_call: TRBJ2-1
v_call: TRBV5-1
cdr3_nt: TGCGCCAGCAGCTTGGATTATGTCTCTGAGCAGTTCTTC
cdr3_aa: CASSLDYVSEQFF

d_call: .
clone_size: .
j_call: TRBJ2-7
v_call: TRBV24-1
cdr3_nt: TGTGCCACCAGTGAGGGGAGCCTCCACTACGAGCAGTACTTC
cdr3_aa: CATSEGSLHYEQYF

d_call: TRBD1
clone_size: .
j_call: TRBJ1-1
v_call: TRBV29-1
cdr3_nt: TGCAGCGTTGGGACAGGGGATCGAACTGAAGCTTTCTTT
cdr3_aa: CSVGTGDRTEAFF

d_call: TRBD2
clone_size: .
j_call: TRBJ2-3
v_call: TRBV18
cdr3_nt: TGTGCCAGCTCACCACCGGGCGGGGGGCGCACAGATACGCAGTATTTT
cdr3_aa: CASSPPGGGRTDTQYF

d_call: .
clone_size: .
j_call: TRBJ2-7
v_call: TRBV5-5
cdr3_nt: TGTGCCAGCAGCCCGATCAGGATTAGCTACGAGCAGTACTTC
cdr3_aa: CASSPIRISYEQYF

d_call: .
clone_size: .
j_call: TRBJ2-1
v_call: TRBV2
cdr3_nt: TGTGCCAGCAGTGGGCGGGGCGGTGCTGAGCAGTTCTTC
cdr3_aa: CASSGRGGAEQFF

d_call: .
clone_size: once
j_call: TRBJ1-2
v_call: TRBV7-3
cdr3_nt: TGTGCCATTCCACTCGGGGGAGGTAATCGCTATGGCTACACCTTC
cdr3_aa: CAIPLGGGNRYGYTF

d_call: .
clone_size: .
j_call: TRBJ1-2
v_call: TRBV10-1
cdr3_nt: TGCGCCAGCAGTGAGTCCCAGGCATATGGCTACACCTTC
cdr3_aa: CASSESQAYGYTF

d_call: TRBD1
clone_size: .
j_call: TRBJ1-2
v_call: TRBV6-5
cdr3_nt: TGTGCCAGCAGTTACTCGAGTACGGGACAGGCTCATGGCTACACCTTC
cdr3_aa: CASSYSSTGQAHGYTF

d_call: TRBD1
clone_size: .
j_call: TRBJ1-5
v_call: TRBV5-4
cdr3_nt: TGTGCCAGCAGTAGGGACAGGAGCCAGCCCCAGCATTTT
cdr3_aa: CASSRDRSQPQHF

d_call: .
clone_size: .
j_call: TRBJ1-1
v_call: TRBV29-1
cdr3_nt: TGCAGCGCTATGAACACTGAAGCTTTCTTT
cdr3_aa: CSAMNTEAFF

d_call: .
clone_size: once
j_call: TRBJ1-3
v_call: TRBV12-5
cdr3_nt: TGTGCTAGTGGTTTGGTAAGAGGAGGGACCTCTGGAAACACCATATATTTT
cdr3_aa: CASGLVRGGTSGNTIYF

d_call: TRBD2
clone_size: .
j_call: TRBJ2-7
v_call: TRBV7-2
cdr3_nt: TGTGCCAGCAGCTTAACTGAAGCGGGAGCTTCGTACGAGCAGTACTTC
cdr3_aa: CASSLTEAGASYEQYF

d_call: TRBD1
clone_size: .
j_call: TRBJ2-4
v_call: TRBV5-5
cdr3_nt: TGTGCCAGCAGCCCTAGACAGGGGGCGGCCAAAAACATTCAGTACTTC
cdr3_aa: CASSPRQGAAKNIQYF

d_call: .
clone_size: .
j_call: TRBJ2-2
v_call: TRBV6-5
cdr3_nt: TGTGCCAGCAGCATACTAGCATCGAACACCGGGGAGCTGTTTTTT
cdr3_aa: CASSILASNTGELFF